This T cell receptor beta chain was obtained from a study of cytomegalovirus exposure and HLA in healthy donors (dated by TCRdb to about 2017). Regarding the complete study: An earlier analysis of approximately 640 of the donors reported 250 to 300 Gb of sequence data and 100 million to 130 million unique TCR beta sequences from about 200 million T cells. All discovery cohort repertoires had been generated on a single sequencing platform. The study combined high-throughput TCR immunosequencing, statistical association of individual TCRs with disease status, and machine learning to predict cytomegalovirus infection status. Of the approximately 400 genotyped donors, approximately 81% were placed in the genetic ancestry cluster associated with self-reported Caucasian donors. The study aimed to test whether cataloging public T cell receptors could reveal signatures of past pathogen exposure. Rather than using new phenotypic data, the later analysis identified candidate immune exposures from TCR beta sequences and from how often those sequences occurred across donors. A separate validation cohort of more than 100 different subjects was used in addition to the roughly 670-subject first cohort. Alongside the repertoire data, information on donor age, sex, ethnicity and CMV serostatus was compiled. HLA typing included class I and class II loci at four-digit resolution. Because of strong linkage in the cohort, a handful of DR-DQ haplotypes were treated as single units for association and clustering. The study used immunosequencing to profile the T cell repertoires of around 600 subjects and linked those repertoires to cytomegalovirus serostatus. An early release covering roughly 600 HLA-typed donors comprised approximately 290 gigabases of sequencing data and about 90 million unique TCR sequences. To decide whether each TCR beta V gene segment behaved as functional or pseudogenic, an earlier analysis of approximately 620 of the donors relied on high-throughput TCR beta sequencing. A later analysis re-analyzed previously published TCR beta repertoires from several hundred donors and added high-resolution HLA genotyping to study TCR occurrence patterns. The number of typed donors differed by locus: about 620-630 for A, B, C, DRB1 and DQB1; some 500 for DQA1; 606 for DPA1; and 400 to 480 for DPB1. Genome-wide SNP genotypes for about 60% of the 666 donors were used in a later genetic analysis, which treated that subset as a discovery cohort. On average, over 200,000 unique TCR beta nucleotide sequences were sequenced per donor among a few hundred genotyped donors of the cohort, with roughly a sixth of those sequences being non-productive. Broader findings and caveats from the paper: For the cohort, immune exposure information was limited to CMV serostatus. A later genetic analysis associated a missense DCLRE1C variant with V-gene and J-gene trimming of TCR beta chains, and an independent cohort replicated the association. Correlated functional status among segregating V segments might reflect linkage disequilibrium, but an unknown experimental factor could not be ruled out. In vitro tests confirmed that a few of the cytomegalovirus-associated TCR beta chains recognize cytomegalovirus antigens. Because HLA typing was unavailable for some donors at each locus, only the typed subset was used in association tests. Strong co-occurrence of HLA alleles, especially DR and DQ, made assigning TCR associations to individual alleles difficult. The classifier was reported to diagnose cytomegalovirus status with high specificity and sensitivity in both the original cohort and the validation cohort. Roughly uniform sequencing depth across donors was assumed in presence/absence analyses, although this assumption may not hold. Some IMGT-functional V segments, including TRBV6-2 and TRBV6-3, could not be told apart with the 87-base-pair reads, so those segments were excluded. A further reported finding was that TCR beta sequences accurately predicted the HLA-A and HLA-B alleles for most subjects in the first cohort. Compared with the approximately 710-donor mean, donors in an Asian-associated ancestry cluster had fewer N-insertions in productive TCRs, according to a later genetic analysis. The authors suggested that the approach could potentially be extended to other disease states and immunological phenotypes. A total of about 180 TCR beta chains were listed by the study as associated with cytomegalovirus. Most TCR sequences were seen in very few donors, while some public TCRs were found in many individuals. Only TCR beta chains were sequenced in this cohort, and the absence of alpha or paired-chain data limited detectable features. Broadly in line with IMGT annotations, most TCR beta V segments showed up in productive rearrangements about 87% or about 30% of the time in an earlier analysis of approximately 640 of the donors. A later analysis found that TCR association rates varied across HLA loci, with DRB1 alleles showing the most associated TCRs and HLA-C alleles the fewest. In a later analysis, HLA-associated TCR beta chains showed more clonal expansion and lower generation probabilities than non-associated chains that were equally common. According to a later analysis, parvovirus B19, influenza, CMV and Epstein-Barr virus appeared linked to several top co-occurrence clusters. The sequencing pipeline was judged likely to have produced a cluster of highly shared sequence variants as a technical artifact. In a later analysis, most CMV-associated TCR beta chains were found to appear HLA-restricted, with HLA associations seemingly driven largely by CMV exposure. Specific HLA alleles were associated with 15,000 to 20,000 TCR beta sequences at a false discovery rate of 0.05 in a later analysis. About 17 rarely observed V segments, including chromosome 9 orphons, were excluded from the earlier analysis of some 590 of the donors because counts were too low.

In total, 600 or so healthy bone marrow donors made up the cohort. All cohort members were sampled while nominally healthy, although unrecorded immune exposures were likely present. The donor tested CMV seronegative, placing the donor among the approximately 360 seronegative members of the cohort. Every donor gave a peripheral blood sample, and the peripheral blood mononuclear cells from that sample were used for TCR beta sequencing. Genomic DNA extraction from the blood cell samples was performed with the Qiagen DNeasy Blood Extraction Kit. CDR1 LNHDA and CDR2 SQIVND are derived from the germline V gene (reference sequence). The CDR3 starts with the cysteine, ends with the phenylalanine, and has 15 residues. The only DNA kept is the CDR3, 45 bases in frame from the first base. Library preparation was by the immunoSEQ multiplex PCR assay. For the multiplex PCR, a mixture combining 60 forward primers for TCR Vbeta segments and 13 reverse primers for TCR Jbeta segments was used. The CDR3 region of rearranged TCR beta genes was amplified from genomic DNA with a multiplex PCR assay. The Illumina HiSeq System was used to sequence the amplified TCR beta libraries as 87-base-pair reads. Turning to the authors' computational methods: In a later analysis, tens of millions of unique TCR beta chains were counted across the roughly 670 repertoires, and roughly 11 million of these chains were shared by at least two donors. A nearest-neighbor algorithm error-corrected the raw reads and collapsed the reads into unique sequences, merging closely related sequences to remove PCR and sequencing errors. Alignment of CDR3 sequences to IMGT reference sequences was used to assign V, D and J gene segments. For a sequence to be retained, at least a six-nucleotide match to both a V gene segment and a J gene segment was required. A rearrangement was called productive if the CDR3 had no stop codons and remained in frame with V and J, and every other rearrangement was called non-productive. CDR3 was defined according to IMGT convention as the region running from the second conserved V-encoded cysteine to the conserved J-encoded phenylalanine. The earlier analysis of some 550 of the donors excluded any sequence lacking an unambiguous match to a single V gene segment. An earlier analysis of approximately 590 of the donors classified V segments as functional when productive rearrangements were above 56.7% and as segregating when the standard deviation between donors was above 5%. A statistical classification framework was built to diagnose cytomegalovirus status from the catalog of TCR beta chain sequences. A later analysis assigned V and J genes by comparing TCR nucleotide sequences with IMGT/GENE-DB human TR gene sequences. In a later analysis, CDR3 sequences and most-parsimonious VDJ recombination scenarios were assigned using the TCRdist pipeline. In a later analysis, each TCR beta chain was defined by its CDR3 amino acid sequence together with its V-gene family, and reads lacking a unique V-gene family were excluded. As a way to deal with suspected cross-contamination and a sequencing artifact, a later analysis dropped 450 to 700 nucleotide sequences that were highly shared and had low generation probability. For each public chain, a later analysis derived a clonal expansion index from normalized ranks of inferred template counts within each repertoire. Generation probabilities in a later analysis came from a VDJ recombination model fitted to out-of-frame rearrangements, and those results were checked against IGoR. Hypergeometric tests were used in a later analysis to score TCR-TCR, TCR-HLA and TCR-CMV co-occurrence, with a repertoire-size bias correction applied to the TCR pairs. In a later analysis, false discovery rates were estimated by permuting HLA or CMV assignments 20 times. In a later analysis, co-occurring TCRs were grouped using DBSCAN, and TCRdist sequence similarity was added for clustering within HLA-allele-positive subsets. Co-occurrence clustering excluded repertoires with fewer than 30,000 or more than 120,000 public chains, plus five with anomalous nucleotide sharing. In its TCRdb copy, this immuneACCESS table keeps in-frame sequences only and misses some clones. Where compared with another copy, unresolved V genes explain less than half of these, and the others have no known cause. That table gives V, J and clone size, and the DNA gave D and trimming. The sample data list roughly 200,000 clones, and 87% of these were observed just once. The biggest ten clones account for about 1.2% of the sample.

This clone came up a few times. The antigen it binds to is not known. One junction end does not reproduce the germline sequence, and a read error may be involved. The TCR sequence derives from a young man in good health and CMV-seronegative. The rearrangement combines TRBV19 with TRBJ2-7; TRBD2 is possibly the D segment (5 matching bases). Sequencing was carried out using PBMCs. The nucleotide sequence is given as TGTGCCAGTAGACCCCGGGATGGTCCCTCCTCCGAGCAGTACTTC. This translates into CASRPRDGPSSEQYF.